These 11 T cell receptor beta chains share one sample of origin, sequenced in a study of blood T cell repertoires in COVID-19. Profiling relied on immunoSEQ multiplex PCR, and the TCRdb table lists in-frame clones only, not all of them. This sample yields roughly 290,000 clones, of which approximately 83% are seen a single time; 4.3% belongs to the top ten. The sample comprised PBMCs or T cells enriched from blood (not recorded which). The receptor set was obtained from a young woman who had recovered from COVID-19.

This clone was counted between two and nine times. The gene calls are TRBV14 and TRBJ2-7; 12 bases line up with TRBD1. The CDR3 length is 15 residues. Per the germline V gene, CDR1 is SGHDN and CDR2 is FVKESK. V lost 4 bases, J lost 2 bases, and 3 bases stayed unmatched. CDR3 sequence (DNA): TGTGCCAGCAGCCTGGGACAGGGGGCAACCTACGAGCAGTACTTC. This codes for CASSLGQGATYEQYF.

J is TRBJ1-2 and V is TRBV18; D possibly corresponds to TRBD1 (6 bases). The CDR3 consists of 14 residues. The germline V gene has CDR1 KGHSH and CDR2 LQKENI. Deletions cut 1 base from V and 8 bases from J, with 14 bases between. Written as DNA, the CDR3 is TGTGCCAGCTCACCACTTACAGGGCCAGGGGGCTACACCTTC. It codes for CASSPLTGPGGYTF.

The J gene is TRBJ1-2, the V gene TRBV28; D is perhaps TRBD1 (5 bases). The length of the CDR3 is 11 residues. The germline gives CDR1 MDHEN, CDR2 SYDVKM. Trimming removed 3 bases at V and 11 bases at J, with 10 bases between. For the CDR3, the DNA is TGTGCCAGCAGTTTCTCCGGACATTACACCTTC. Its protein is CASSFSGHYTF.

This clone showed up just a few times. This chain joins TRBV6-5 and TRBJ2-2; D unclear. The germline V gene encodes CDR1 MNHEY and CDR2 SVGAGI. Trimming took 5 bases from V and 0 from J, leaving 10 bases between them. This CDR3 has 15 amino acids. The CDR3 DNA sequence: TGTGCCAGCAGTCCGAGAGGAGCGAACACCGGGGAGCTGTTTTTT. Translation gives CASSPRGANTGELFF.

The J gene is TRBJ2-3, the V gene TRBV11-2; 7 positions match TRBD1. V dropped 3 bases and J dropped 2; count of bases not matched to a gene: 8. CDR3 length equals 16 residues. CDR1 and CDR2 from the germline V gene are SGHAT and FQNNGV. CDR3 sequence (DNA): TGTGCCAGCAGCTTTGTCGCCGGGACAGACACAGATACGCAGTATTTT. Translation gives CASSFVAGTDTDTQYF.

The rearrangement joins TRBV7-9 to TRBJ1-6; D call uncertain. Germline V lookup: CDR1 SEHNR, CDR2 FQNEAQ (reference sequence). V was shortened by 3 bases and J by 5 bases, with 8 bases between the two germline ends. The CDR3 sequence is 14 residues long. The CDR3 nucleotides are TGTGCCAGCAGCTTTGAGTCCGATAATTCACCCCTCCACTTT. As protein: CASSFESDNSPLHF.

This clone appeared once. This chain joins TRBV5-1 and TRBJ2-1; D unclear. V lost 2 bases, J lost 4 bases, and 7 bases lay in between. Germline assignment: CDR1 SGHRS and CDR2 YFSETQ. The CDR3 is 13 amino acids. This CDR3 is CASSFEIYNEQFF. CDR3 nucleotide sequence: TGCGCCAGCAGCTTCGAGATTTACAATGAGCAGTTCTTC.

The rearrangement links TRBV7-6 to TRBJ2-7; D possibly corresponds to TRBD2 (6 bases). The length of the CDR3 is 14 residues. Germline CDR1 reads SGHVS; CDR2 reads FNYEAQ. Trimming pared 1 base from V and 6 bases from J, leaving 13 bases between. The CDR3 spells CASSLGGGEGEQYF. The CDR3, as DNA: TGTGCCAGCAGCTTAGGTGGAGGGGAAGGCGAGCAGTACTTC.

CDR3 protein: CASSPGFPSSNQPQHF. CDR3 coding DNA: TGTGCCAGCAGCCCGGGATTTCCGTCCAGCAATCAGCCCCAGCATTTT. The chain combines TRBV5-8 with TRBJ1-5, with D unclear. Per germline, CDR1 SGHTS and CDR2 YDEGEE. The CDR3 has 16 residues. The V and J ends lost 4 bases and 1 base respectively, with 15 bases between them.

This rearrangement joins TRBV3-1 (or the pseudogene TRBV3-2) to TRBJ1-1; D possibly corresponds to TRBD1 (6 bases). CDR1 is LGHDT and CDR2 is YNNKEL in the germline V gene (reference sequence). CDR3 length: 14 amino acids. Trimming took off 5 bases at V and 5 bases at J, with 15 bases between the two ends. In DNA, the CDR3 is TGTGCCAGCAGCACAACCTCCCAGGGGACTGAAGCTTTCTTT. Protein sequence: CASSTTSQGTEAFF.

This rearrangement joins TRBV19 to TRBJ2-1; no clear D gene. Germline V gives CDR1 LNHDA, CDR2 SQIVND (reference sequence). There are 17 residues in the CDR3. Trimming left V 2 bases short and J 0 bases short, with 14 bases between. The CDR3 protein is CASSIPPRWSSYNEQFF. DNA for the CDR3: TGTGCCAGTAGTATACCCCCCCGGTGGAGCTCCTACAATGAGCAGTTCTTC.